Sequencing of this TCR beta chain was carried out in a study of blood T cell repertoires in COVID-19. Study background: The United States, Italy and Spain supplied acute and convalescent COVID-19 samples. The analysed material was cDNA or gDNA that came from T cells, B-cell-depleted T cells, or PBMCs.

Original handling: Reference gene primer amplification yielded estimated nucleated cell counts. Sequenced by immunoSEQ multiplex PCR; TCRdb stores in-frame clones only, minus some. The DNA was the basis for D and trimming; V, J and clone size are from that table. Among more than 110,000 clones listed, about 87% were seen once. Unmatched junction bases numbered 9, after V lost 6 bases and J lost 2 bases. CDR1 is KGHSH, CDR2 LQKENI, per germline. This CDR3 comprises 16 residues. The sequenced material came from peripheral blood. The source of this sequence is a human donor in a cohort sampled during active COVID-19. The V call is TRBV18, the J call TRBJ1-2; 10 nucleotides match TRBD1. CDR3 amino acids: CASSPLGTGDNYGYTF. For the CDR3, the DNA is TGTGCCAGCTCCCCCCTGGGGACAGGGGACAACTATGGCTACACCTTC.